The clone carrying this T cell receptor beta chain was detected only a few times. Its antigen is unidentified. The CDR3 is 12 residues long. In the PCR, 60 Vbeta and 13 Jbeta primers were used. Method: immunoSEQ multiplex PCR; TCRdb's copy keeps in-frame clones and lacks some. The sample holds roughly 150,000 clones, 70% to 80% seen once. This entry is derived from a study of cytomegalovirus exposure and HLA in healthy donors. General observations from the study: It was reported that TCR beta sequences correctly inferred the HLA-A and HLA-B alleles for most subjects. Among TCR sequences, most were rare, though some public TCRs appeared in many donors. Three CMV-associated chains were confirmed in vitro to be specific for CMV antigens.

The rearrangement links TRBV21-1 to TRBJ2-7; the table's TRBD1 call for D was not verified on the DNA. TRBV21-1 is a recognized pseudogene. This receptor was identified in a middle-aged woman in good health and CMV-seronegative. Sequenced input: PBMCs. The CDR3 sequence: CASGTGIREQYF. As DNA, the CDR3 is TGTGCCAGCGGGACAGGGATTCGCGAGCAGTACTTC.